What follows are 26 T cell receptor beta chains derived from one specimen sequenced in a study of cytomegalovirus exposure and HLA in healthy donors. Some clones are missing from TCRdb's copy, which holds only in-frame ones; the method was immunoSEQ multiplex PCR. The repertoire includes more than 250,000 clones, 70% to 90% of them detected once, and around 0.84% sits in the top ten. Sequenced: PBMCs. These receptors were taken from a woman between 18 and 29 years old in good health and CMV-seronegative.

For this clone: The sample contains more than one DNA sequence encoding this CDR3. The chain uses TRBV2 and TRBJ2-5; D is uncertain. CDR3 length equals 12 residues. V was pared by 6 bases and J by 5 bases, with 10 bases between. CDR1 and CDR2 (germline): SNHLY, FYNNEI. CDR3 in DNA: TGTGCCAGCAGCCCGGGTGGCGAGACCCAGTACTTC. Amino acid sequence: CASSPGGETQYF.

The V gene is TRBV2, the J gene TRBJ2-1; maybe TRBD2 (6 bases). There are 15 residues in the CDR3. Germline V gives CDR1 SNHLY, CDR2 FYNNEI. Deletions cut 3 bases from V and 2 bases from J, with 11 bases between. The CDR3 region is CASSEAGSPYNEQFF. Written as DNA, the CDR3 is TGTGCCAGCAGTGAGGCGGGGTCACCCTACAATGAGCAGTTCTTC.

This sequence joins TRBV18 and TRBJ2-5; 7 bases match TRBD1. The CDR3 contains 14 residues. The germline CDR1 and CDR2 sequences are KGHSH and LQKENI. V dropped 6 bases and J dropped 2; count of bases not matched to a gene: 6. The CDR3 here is CASSYQGDQETQYF. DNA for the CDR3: TGTGCCAGCTCTTACCAGGGGGATCAAGAGACCCAGTACTTC.

As DNA, the CDR3 is TGTGCCAGCATCTTTGGCCCAAGCAGGGGTTTTACTGATGGCTACACCTTC. Its protein is CASIFGPSRGFTDGYTF. This chain joins TRBV7-8 and TRBJ1-2; tentative D call: TRBD1 (6 bases). Trimming stripped 7 bases from V and 6 bases from J, with 27 bases between. Germline V gives CDR1 SGHVS, CDR2 FQNEAQ. The CDR3 is 17 residues long. The whole variable domain, filled in from reference TRBV7-8 and TRBJ1-2, reads GAGVSQSPRYKVAKRGQDVALRCDPISGHVSLFWYQQALGQGPEFLTYFQNEAQLDKSGLPSDRFFAERPEGSVSTLKIQRTQQEDSAVYLCASIFGPSRGFTDGYTFGSGTRLTVV.

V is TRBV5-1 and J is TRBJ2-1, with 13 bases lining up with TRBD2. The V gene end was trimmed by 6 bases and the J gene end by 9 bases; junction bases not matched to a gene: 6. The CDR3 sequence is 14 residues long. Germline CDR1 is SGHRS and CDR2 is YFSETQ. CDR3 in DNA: TGCGCCAGCATGGGGACTAGCGGGGTTCTTGAGCAGTTCTTC. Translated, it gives CASMGTSGVLEQFF.

In nucleotides, the CDR3 is TGTGCCAGCAGTTACGGCGCGGGAGGGGGAAACTATGGCTACACCTTC. Its translation is CASSYGAGGGNYGYTF. J is TRBJ1-2 and V is TRBV6-5, with a possible D match to TRBD1 (6 bases). V lost 2 bases to trimming and J lost 2 bases, with 15 bases between them. CDR1 and CDR2 from the germline V gene are MNHEY and SVGAGI. CDR3 length: 16 amino acids.

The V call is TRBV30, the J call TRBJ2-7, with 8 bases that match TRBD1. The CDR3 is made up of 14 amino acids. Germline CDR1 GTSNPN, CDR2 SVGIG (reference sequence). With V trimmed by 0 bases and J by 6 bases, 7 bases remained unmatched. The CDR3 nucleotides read TGTGCCTGGAGTGTGGGGCAGGGGGCAGGCGAGCAGTACTTC. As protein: CAWSVGQGAGEQYF.

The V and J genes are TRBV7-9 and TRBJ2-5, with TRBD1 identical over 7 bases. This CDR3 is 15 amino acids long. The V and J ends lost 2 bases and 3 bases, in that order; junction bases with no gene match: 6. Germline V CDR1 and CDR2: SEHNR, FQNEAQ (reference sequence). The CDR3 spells CASSLRGQPEETQYF. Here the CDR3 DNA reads TGTGCCAGCAGCTTAAGGGGACAGCCTGAAGAGACCCAGTACTTC.

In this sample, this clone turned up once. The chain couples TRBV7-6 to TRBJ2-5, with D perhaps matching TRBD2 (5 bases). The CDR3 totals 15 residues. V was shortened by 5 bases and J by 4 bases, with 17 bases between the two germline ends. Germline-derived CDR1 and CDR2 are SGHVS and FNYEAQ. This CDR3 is CASSPRSGRPETQYF. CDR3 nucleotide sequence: TGTGCCAGCAGCCCAAGAAGCGGACGGCCAGAGACCCAGTACTTC.

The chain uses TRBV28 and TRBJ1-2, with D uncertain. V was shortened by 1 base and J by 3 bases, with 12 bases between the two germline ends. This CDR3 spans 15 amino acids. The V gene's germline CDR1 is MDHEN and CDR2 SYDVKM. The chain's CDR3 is CASSLFRGTDYGYTF. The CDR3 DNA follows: TGTGCCAGCAGTTTATTTCGCGGTACGGACTATGGCTACACCTTC.

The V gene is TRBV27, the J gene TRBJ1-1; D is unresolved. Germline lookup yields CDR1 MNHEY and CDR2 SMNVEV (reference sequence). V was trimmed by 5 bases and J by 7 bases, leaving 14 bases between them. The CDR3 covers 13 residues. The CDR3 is CASSALQRVEAFF. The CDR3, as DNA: TGTGCCAGCAGTGCACTACAGAGGGTTGAAGCTTTCTTT.

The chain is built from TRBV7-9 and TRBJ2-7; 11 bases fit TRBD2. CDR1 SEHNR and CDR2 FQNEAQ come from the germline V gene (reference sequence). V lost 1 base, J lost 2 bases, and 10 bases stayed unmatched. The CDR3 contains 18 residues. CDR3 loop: CASSLVWGLADTPYEQYF. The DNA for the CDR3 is TGTGCCAGCAGCTTAGTATGGGGACTAGCGGACACCCCCTACGAGCAGTACTTC.

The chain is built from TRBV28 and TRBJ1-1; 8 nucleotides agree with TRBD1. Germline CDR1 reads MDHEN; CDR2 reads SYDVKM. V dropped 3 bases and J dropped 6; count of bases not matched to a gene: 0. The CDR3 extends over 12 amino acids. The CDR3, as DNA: TGTGCCAGCAGTTTGGACAGGGCTGAAGCTTTCTTT. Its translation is CASSLDRAEAFF.

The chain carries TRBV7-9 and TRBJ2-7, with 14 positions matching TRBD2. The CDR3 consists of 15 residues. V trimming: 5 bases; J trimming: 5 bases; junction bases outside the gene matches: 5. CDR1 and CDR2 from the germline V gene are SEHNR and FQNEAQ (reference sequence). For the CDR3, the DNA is TGTGCCAGCAGCCCGGGACTAGCGGGAGTGAACGAGCAGTACTTC. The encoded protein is CASSPGLAGVNEQYF.

CDR3: CASRLVGTGEDQPQHF. CDR3 DNA: TGTGCCAGCAGGCTCGTCGGGACAGGGGAAGATCAGCCCCAGCATTTT. The genes are TRBV28 and TRBJ1-5, with 10 bases aligning to TRBD1. Germline assignment: CDR1 MDHEN and CDR2 SYDVKM. Trimming removed 6 bases from V and 5 bases from J; junction bases left unmatched: 10. This CDR3 has 16 amino acids.

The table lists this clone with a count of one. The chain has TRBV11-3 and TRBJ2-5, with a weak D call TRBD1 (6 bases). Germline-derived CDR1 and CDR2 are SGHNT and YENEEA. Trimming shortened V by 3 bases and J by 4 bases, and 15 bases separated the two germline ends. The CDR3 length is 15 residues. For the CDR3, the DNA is TGTGCCAGCAGCTTTTCACCTTCGACAGGAGAGACCCAGTACTTC. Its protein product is CASSFSPSTGETQYF. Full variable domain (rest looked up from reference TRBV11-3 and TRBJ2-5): EAGVVQSPRYKIIEKKQPVAFWCNPISGHNTLYWYLQNLGQGPELLIRYENEEAVDDSQLPKDRFSAERLKGVDSTLKIQPAELGDSAVYLCASSFSPSTGETQYFGPGTRLLVL.

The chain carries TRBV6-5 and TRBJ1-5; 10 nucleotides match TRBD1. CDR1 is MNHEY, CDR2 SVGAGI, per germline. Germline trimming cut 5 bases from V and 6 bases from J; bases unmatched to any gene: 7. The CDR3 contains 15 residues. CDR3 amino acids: CASSPDRGLGQPQHF. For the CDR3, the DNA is TGTGCCAGCAGTCCCGACAGGGGGCTCGGTCAGCCCCAGCATTTT.

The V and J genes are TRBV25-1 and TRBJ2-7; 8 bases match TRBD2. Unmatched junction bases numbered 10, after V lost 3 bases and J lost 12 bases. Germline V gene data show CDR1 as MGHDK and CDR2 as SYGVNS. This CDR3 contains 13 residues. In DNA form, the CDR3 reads TGTGCCAGCAGTGATGCGGGAGGTCGTCGCGGGTACTTC. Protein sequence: CASSDAGGRRGYF.

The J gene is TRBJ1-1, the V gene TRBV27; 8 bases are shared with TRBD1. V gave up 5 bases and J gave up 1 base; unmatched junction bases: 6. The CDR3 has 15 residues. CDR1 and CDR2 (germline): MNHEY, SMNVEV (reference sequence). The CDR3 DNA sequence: TGTGCCAGCAGTCCCTGGGACAGGCAGAACACTGAAGCTTTCTTT. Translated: CASSPWDRQNTEAFF.

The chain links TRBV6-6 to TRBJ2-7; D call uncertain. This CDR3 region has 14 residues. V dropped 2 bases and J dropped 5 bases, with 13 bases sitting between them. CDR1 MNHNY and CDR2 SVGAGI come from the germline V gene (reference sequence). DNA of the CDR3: TGTGCCAGCAGTTACGTAGCTGCTTTGAACGAGCAGTACTTC. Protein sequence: CASSYVAALNEQYF.

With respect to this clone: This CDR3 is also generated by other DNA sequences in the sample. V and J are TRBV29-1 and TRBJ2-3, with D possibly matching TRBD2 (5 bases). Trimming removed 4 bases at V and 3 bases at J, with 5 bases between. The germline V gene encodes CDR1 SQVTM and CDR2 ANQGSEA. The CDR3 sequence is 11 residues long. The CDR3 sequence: CSVAGTDTQYF. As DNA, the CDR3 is TGCAGCGTTGCGGGGACAGATACGCAGTATTTT.

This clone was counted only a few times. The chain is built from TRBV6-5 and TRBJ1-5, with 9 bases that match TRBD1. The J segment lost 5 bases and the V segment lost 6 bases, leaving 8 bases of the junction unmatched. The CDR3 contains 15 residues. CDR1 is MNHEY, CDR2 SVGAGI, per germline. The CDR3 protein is CASRGGQGFHQPQHF. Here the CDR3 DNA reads TGTGCCAGCAGAGGGGGACAGGGTTTCCATCAGCCCCAGCATTTT.

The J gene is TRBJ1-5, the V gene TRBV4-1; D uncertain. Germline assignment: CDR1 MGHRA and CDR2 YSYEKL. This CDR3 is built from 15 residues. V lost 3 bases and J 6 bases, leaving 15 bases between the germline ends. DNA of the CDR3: TGCGCCAGCAGCCACTTGACGGGGAAGGGTCAGCCCCAGCATTTT. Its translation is CASSHLTGKGQPQHF.

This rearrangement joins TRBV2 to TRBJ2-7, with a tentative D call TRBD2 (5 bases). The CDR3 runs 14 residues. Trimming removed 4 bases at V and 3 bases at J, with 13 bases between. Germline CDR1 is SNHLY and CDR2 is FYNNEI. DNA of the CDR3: TGTGCCAGCAGTGCAGACTACTCAAGCTACGAGCAGTACTTC. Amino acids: CASSADYSSYEQYF.

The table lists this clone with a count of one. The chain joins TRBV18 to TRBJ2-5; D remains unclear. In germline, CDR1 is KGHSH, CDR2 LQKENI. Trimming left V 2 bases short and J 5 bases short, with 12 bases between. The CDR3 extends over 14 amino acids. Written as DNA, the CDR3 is TGTGCCAGCTCACCATATTTAGCAGACGAGACCCAGTACTTC. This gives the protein CASSPYLADETQYF.

CDR3 loop: CACSGAHSYEQYF. The CDR3 DNA reads TGTGCCTGTAGCGGGGCGCACTCCTACGAGCAGTACTTC. V and J are TRBV30 and TRBJ2-7; 8 bases are a match to TRBD2. This CDR3 spans 13 amino acids. With 6 bases clipped from V and 0 bases from J, the junction kept 4 bases outside the gene matches. Germline CDR1 and CDR2: GTSNPN and SVGIG (reference sequence).